This T cell receptor (beta chain) derives from a study of blood T cell repertoires in COVID-19. Study-level information: Sites in the United States, Italy and Spain provided acute and convalescent COVID-19 samples. T cells, B-cell-depleted T cells, or PBMCs provided the cDNA or gDNA that served as material.

CDR3 length equals 16 residues. V was cut by 0 bases and J by 6 bases, with 15 bases left in between. The germline gives CDR1 SGHRS, CDR2 YFSETQ. Authors' analysis steps: Amplification of reference gene primers was used by the study to estimate nucleated cell counts. Data came from immunoSEQ multiplex PCR; TCRdb stores just in-frame clones and leaves some out. V and J calls and clone size are those listed in that table; D and trimming were worked out from the DNA. The table includes 45,000 or so clones, approximately 85% detected once. The material sequenced was peripheral blood. This TCR derives from a woman aged 60 to 75 with acute or convalescent COVID-19. The chain links TRBV5-1 to TRBJ1-4, with TRBD1 as a possible D gene (5 bases). Here the CDR3 DNA reads TGCGCCAGCAGCTTGGCTTACCAGGGTATTGATGAAAAACTGTTTTTT. It is translated as CASSLAYQGIDEKLFF.